This T cell receptor (beta chain) was identified in a study of cytomegalovirus exposure and HLA in healthy donors. Study-level background: Within the Caucasian-associated ancestry cluster were around 80% of the approximately 400 genotyped donors. Points from the study as a whole: Excluded: some indistinguishable V segments such as TRBV6-2 and TRBV6-3. Later analysis suggested most CMV-associated TCR beta chains were HLA-restricted. Among TCR beta chains, those listed as cytomegalovirus-associated numbered some 160.

Looked up from germline, CDR1 is LNHNV and CDR2 is YYDKDF (reference sequence). The CDR3 sequence is 16 residues long. The V end lost 0 bases, the J end lost 6 bases, and 14 bases lay between the germline ends. PCR employed 60 Vbeta and 13 Jbeta primers. Assay: immunoSEQ multiplex PCR; the TCRdb copy retains only in-frame clones and omits some. The table includes about 130,000 clones, 70% to 80% detected once. In the case of this clone: Its antigen is currently unknown.

The sequenced sample was PBMCs. The clonotype comes from a man aged 25 to 40 in good health and CMV-seronegative. This chain connects TRBV15 to TRBJ1-4, with D maybe TRBD1 (5 bases). CDR3 nucleotide sequence: TGTGCCACCAGCAGAGAAAGGGGCCATCCGGATGAAAAACTGTTTTTT. The encoded protein is CATSRERGHPDEKLFF.